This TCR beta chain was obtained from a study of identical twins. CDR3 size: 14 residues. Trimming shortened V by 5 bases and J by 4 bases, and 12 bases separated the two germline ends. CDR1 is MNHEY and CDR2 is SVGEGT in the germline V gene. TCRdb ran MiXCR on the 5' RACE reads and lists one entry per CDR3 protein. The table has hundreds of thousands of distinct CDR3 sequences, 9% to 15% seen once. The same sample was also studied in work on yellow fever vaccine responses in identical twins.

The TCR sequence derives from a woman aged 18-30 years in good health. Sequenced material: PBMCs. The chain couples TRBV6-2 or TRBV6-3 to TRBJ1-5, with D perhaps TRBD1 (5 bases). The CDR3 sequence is CASSGGRPNQPQHF. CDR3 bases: TGTGCCAGCAGTGGGGGACGGCCTAATCAGCCCCAGCATTTT.